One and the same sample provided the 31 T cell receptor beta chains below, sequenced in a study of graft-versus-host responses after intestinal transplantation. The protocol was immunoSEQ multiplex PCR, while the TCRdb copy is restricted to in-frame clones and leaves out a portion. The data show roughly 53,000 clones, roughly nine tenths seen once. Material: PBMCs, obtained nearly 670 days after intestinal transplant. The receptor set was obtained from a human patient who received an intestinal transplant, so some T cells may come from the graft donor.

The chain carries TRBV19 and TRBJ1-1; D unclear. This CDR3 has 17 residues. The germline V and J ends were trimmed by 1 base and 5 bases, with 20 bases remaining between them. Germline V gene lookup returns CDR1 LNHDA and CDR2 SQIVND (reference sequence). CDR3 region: CASSIAVTRPGRTEAFF. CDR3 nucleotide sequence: TGTGCCAGTAGTATAGCCGTTACTAGACCGGGGAGGACTGAAGCTTTCTTT.

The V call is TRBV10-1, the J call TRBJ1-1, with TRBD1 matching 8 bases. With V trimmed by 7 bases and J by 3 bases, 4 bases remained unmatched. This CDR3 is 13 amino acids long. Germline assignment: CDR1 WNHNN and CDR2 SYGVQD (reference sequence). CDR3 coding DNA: TGCGCCAGCAACCCGGACAGGGACACTGAAGCTTTCTTT. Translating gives CASNPDRDTEAFF.

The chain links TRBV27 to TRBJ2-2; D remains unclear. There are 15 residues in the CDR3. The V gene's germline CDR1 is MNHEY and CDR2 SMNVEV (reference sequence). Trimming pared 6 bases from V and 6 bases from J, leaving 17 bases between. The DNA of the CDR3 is TGTGCCAGCAGCCACACCCCGGACGAGCCCGGGGAGCTGTTTTTT. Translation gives CASSHTPDEPGELFF.

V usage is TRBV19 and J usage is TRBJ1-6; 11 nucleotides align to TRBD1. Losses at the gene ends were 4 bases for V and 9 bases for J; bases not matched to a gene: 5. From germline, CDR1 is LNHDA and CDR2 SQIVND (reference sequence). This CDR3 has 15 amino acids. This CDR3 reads CASSRGQGVASPLHF. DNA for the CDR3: TGTGCCAGTAGTAGGGGACAGGGGGTCGCTTCACCCCTCCACTTT.

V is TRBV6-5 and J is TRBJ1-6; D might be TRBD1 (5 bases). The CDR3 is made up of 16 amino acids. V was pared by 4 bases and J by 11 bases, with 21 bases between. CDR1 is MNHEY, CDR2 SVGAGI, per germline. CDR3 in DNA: TGTGCCAGCAGTTCACGATGGGGTGGGGGGGAGACACCCCTCCACTTT. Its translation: CASSSRWGGGETPLHF.

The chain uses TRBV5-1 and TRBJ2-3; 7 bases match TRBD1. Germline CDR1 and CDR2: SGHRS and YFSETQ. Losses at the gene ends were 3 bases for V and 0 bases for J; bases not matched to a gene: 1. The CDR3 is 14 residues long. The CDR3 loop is CASSSGQSTDTQYF. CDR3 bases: TGCGCCAGCAGCTCGGGACAGAGCACAGATACGCAGTATTTT.

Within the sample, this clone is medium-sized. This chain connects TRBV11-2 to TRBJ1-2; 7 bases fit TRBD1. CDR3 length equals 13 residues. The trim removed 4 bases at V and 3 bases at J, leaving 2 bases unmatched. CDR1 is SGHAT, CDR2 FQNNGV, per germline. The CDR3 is CASSSTGDYGYTF. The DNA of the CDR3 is TGTGCCAGCAGCTCTACAGGGGACTATGGCTACACCTTC.

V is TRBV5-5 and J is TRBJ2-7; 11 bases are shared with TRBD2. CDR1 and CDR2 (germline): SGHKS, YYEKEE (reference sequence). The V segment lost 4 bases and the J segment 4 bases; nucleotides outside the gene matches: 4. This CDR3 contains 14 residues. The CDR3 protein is CASSPSGGTYEQYF. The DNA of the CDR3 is TGTGCCAGCAGCCCTAGCGGGGGGACATACGAGCAGTACTTC.

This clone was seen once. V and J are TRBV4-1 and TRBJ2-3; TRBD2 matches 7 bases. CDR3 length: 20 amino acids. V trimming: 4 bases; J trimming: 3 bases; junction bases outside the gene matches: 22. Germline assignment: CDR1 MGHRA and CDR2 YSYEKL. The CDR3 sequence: CASSRRTRPLWLLLTDTQYF. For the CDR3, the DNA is TGCGCCAGCAGCCGACGGACTAGACCCCTTTGGCTTCTACTTACAGATACGCAGTATTTT.

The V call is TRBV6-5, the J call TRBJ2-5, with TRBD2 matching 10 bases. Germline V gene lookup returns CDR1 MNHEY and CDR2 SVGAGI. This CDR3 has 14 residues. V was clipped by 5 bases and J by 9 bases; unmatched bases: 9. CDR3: CASSRTSGAWAQYF. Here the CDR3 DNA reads TGTGCCAGCAGTCGTACTAGCGGGGCATGGGCCCAGTACTTC.

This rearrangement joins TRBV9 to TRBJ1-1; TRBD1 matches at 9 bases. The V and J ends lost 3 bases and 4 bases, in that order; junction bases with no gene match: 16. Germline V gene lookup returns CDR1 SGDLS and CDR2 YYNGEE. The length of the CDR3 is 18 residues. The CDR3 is CASSGLGGTGTSSTEAFF. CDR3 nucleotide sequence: TGTGCCAGCAGCGGCCTCGGGGGGACAGGGACTTCTAGCACTGAAGCTTTCTTT. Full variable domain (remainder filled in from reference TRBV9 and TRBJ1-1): DSGVTQTPKHLITATGQRVTLRCSPRSGDLSVYWYQQSLDQGLQFLIQYYNGEERAKGNILERFSAQQFPDLHSELNLSSLELGDSALYFCASSGLGGTGTSSTEAFFGQGTRLTVV.

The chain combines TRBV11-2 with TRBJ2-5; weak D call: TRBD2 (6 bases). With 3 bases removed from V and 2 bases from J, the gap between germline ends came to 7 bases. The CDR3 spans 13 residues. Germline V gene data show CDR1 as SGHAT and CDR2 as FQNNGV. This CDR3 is CASSLGGQETQYF. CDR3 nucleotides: TGTGCCAGCAGCTTGGGGGGTCAAGAGACCCAGTACTTC.

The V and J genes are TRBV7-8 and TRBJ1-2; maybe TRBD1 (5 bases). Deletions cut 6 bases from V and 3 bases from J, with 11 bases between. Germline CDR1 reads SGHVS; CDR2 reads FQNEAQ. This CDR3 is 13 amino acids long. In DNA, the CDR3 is TGTGCCAGCAGTACCGGGGCCTACTATGGCTACACCTTC. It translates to CASSTGAYYGYTF.

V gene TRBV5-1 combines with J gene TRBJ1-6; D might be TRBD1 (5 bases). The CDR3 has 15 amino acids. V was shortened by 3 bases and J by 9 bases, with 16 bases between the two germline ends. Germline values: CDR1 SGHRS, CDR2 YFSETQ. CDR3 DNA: TGCGCCAGCAGCTCCGAACAGGCCACCAGTTCACCCCTCCACTTT. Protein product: CASSSEQATSSPLHF.

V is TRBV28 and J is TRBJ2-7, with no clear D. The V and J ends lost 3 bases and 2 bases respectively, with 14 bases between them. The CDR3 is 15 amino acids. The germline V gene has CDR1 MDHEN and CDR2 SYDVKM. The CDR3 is CASSFFLGKAYEQYF. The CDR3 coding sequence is TGTGCCAGCAGTTTTTTTCTAGGAAAAGCCTACGAGCAGTACTTC.

The CDR3 region has the DNA TGTGCCAGCAGCGTAGAGGGACAGGGATCGCCTTTCTTT. Translated: CASSVEGQGSPFF. This chain links TRBV9 with TRBJ1-1, with 9 bases fitting TRBD1. Germline-derived CDR1 and CDR2 are SGDLS and YYNGEE. The CDR3 extends over 13 amino acids. The J segment lost 12 bases and the V segment lost 0 bases, leaving 6 bases of the junction unmatched.

The CDR3 here is CASSGTSGGPDTQYF. The CDR3 DNA reads TGTGCCAGCAGTGGGACTAGCGGGGGCCCAGATACGCAGTATTTT. The chain links TRBV6-4 to TRBJ2-3; TRBD2 aligns across 13 bases. In germline, CDR1 is MRHNA, CDR2 SNTAGT. The CDR3 totals 15 residues. The V and J ends lost 4 bases and 4 bases, in that order; junction bases with no gene match: 2.

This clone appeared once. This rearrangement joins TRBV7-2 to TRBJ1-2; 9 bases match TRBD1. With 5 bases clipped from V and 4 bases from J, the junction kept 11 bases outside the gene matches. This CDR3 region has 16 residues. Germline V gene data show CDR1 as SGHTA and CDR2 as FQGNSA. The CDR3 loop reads CASSPNLQGATYGYTF. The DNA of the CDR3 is TGTGCCAGCAGCCCTAACCTACAGGGGGCGACCTATGGCTACACCTTC.

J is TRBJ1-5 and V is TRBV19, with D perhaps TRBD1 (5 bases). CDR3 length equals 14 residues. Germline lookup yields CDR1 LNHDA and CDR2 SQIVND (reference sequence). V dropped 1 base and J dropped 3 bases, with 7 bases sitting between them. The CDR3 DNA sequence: TGTGCCAGTAGTATAGGCAGGGACAATCAGCCCCAGCATTTT. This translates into CASSIGRDNQPQHF.

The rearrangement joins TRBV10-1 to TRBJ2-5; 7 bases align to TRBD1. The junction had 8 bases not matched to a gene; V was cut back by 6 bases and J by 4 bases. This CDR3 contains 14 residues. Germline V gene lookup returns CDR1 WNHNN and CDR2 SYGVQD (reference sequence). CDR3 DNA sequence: TGCGCCAGCAGCCAGACAGGGAATGGAGAGACCCAGTACTTC. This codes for CASSQTGNGETQYF.

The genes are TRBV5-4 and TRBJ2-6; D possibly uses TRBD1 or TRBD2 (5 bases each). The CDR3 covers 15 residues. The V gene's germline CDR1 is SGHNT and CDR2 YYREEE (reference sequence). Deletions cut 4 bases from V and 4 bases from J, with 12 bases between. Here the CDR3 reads CASSIPGRGANVLTF. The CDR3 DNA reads TGTGCCAGCAGCATCCCAGGGAGAGGGGCCAACGTCCTGACTTTC.

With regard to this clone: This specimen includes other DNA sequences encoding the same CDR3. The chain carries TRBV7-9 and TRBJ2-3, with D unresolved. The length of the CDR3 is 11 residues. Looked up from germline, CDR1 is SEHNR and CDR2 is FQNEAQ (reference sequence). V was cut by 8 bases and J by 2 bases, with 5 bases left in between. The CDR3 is CASANTDTQYF. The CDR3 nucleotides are TGTGCCAGCGCTAACACAGATACGCAGTATTTT.

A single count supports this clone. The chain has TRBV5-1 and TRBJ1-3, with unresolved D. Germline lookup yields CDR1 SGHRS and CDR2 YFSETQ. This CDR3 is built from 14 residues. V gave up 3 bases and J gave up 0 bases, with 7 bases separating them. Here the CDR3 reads CASSYEGSGNTIYF. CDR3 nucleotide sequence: TGCGCCAGCAGCTACGAGGGCTCTGGAAACACCATATATTTT.

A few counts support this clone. The CDR3: CASSLASGQGKQYF. The DNA for the CDR3 is TGTGCCAGCAGCTTAGCCTCAGGACAGGGTAAGCAGTACTTC. The chain recombines TRBV7-9 with TRBJ2-7, with TRBD1 identical over 8 bases. V was pared by 0 bases and J by 8 bases, with 6 bases of the junction left unmatched. This CDR3 spans 14 amino acids. Germline CDR1 reads SEHNR; CDR2 reads FQNEAQ (reference sequence). Full variable domain (remainder filled in from reference TRBV7-9 and TRBJ2-7): DTGVSQNPRHKITKRGQNVTFRCDPISEHNRLYWYRQTLGQGPEFLTYFQNEAQLEKSRLLSDRFSAERPKGSFSTLEIQRTEQGDSAMYLCASSLASGQGKQYFGPGTRLTVT.

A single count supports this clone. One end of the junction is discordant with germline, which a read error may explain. The CDR3 DNA reads as TGTGCCAGTAGTATTGGGATAAGAAATTTT. It translates to CASSIGIRNF. This chain joins TRBV19 and TRBJ1-3; D gene unclear. Germline V gives CDR1 LNHDA, CDR2 SQIVND (reference sequence). The CDR3 is made up of 10 amino acids.

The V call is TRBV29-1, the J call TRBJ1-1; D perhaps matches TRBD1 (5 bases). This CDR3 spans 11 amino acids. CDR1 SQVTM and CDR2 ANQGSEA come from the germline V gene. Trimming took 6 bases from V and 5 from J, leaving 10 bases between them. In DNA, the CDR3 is TGCAGCGTGATCGGGGGAACTGAAGCTTTCTTT. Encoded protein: CSVIGGTEAFF.

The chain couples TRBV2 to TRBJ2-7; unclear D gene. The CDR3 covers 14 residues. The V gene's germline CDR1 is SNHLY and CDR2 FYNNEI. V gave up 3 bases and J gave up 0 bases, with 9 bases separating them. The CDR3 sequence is CASSEVLSSYEQYF. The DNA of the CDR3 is TGTGCCAGCAGTGAGGTTCTTAGCTCCTACGAGCAGTACTTC.

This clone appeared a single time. The CDR3 loop is CASSVEGTVSTLSNTGELFF. The CDR3 nucleotides are TGTGCCAGCAGTGTCGAGGGTACAGTCTCCACTCTCTCGAACACCGGGGAGCTGTTTTTT. V usage is TRBV2 and J usage is TRBJ2-2, with D possibly being TRBD2 (5 bases). CDR3 length: 20 residues. Per the germline V gene, CDR1 is SNHLY and CDR2 is FYNNEI. V lost 4 bases and J 0 bases, leaving 24 bases between the germline ends.

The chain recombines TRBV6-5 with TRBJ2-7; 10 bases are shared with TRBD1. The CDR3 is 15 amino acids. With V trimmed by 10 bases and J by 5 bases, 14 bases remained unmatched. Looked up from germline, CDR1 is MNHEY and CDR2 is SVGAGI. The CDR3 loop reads CAISLDRGRGNEQYF. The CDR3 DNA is TGTGCCATCAGCCTCGACAGGGGGCGAGGGAACGAGCAGTACTTC.

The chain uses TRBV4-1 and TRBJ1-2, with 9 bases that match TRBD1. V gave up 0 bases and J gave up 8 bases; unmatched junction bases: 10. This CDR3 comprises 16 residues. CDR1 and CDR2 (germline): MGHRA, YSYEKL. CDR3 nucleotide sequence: TGCGCCAGCAGCCAAGACGACGGGACAGGGTTTTTCGGCTACACCTTC. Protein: CASSQDDGTGFFGYTF.

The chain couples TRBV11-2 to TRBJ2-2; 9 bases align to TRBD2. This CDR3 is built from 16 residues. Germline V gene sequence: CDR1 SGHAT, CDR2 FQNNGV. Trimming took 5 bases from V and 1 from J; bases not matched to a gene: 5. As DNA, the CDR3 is TGTGCCAGCAGCCAGAGACTAGCGGTGAACACCGGGGAGCTGTTTTTT. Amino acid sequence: CASSQRLAVNTGELFF.